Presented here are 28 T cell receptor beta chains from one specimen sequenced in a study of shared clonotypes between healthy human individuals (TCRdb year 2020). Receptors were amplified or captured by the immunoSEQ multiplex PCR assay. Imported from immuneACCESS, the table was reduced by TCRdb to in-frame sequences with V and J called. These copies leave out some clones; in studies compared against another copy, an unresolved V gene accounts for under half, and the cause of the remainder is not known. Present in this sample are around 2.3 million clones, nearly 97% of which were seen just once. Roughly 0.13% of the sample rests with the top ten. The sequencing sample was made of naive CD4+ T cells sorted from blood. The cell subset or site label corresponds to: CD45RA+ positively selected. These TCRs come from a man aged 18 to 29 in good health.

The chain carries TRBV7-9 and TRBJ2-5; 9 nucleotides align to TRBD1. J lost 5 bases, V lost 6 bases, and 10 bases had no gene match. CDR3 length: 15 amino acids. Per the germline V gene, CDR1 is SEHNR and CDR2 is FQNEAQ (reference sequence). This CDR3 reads CASSRQGGDRETQYF. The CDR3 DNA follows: TGTGCCAGCAGTAGACAGGGGGGAGATCGGGAGACCCAGTACTTC.

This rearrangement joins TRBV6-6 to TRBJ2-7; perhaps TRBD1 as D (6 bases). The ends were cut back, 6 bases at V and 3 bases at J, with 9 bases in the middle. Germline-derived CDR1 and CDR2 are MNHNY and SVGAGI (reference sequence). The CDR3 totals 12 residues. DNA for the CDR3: TGTGCCAGCAGCCACAGGGTCTACGAGCAGTACTTC. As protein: CASSHRVYEQYF.

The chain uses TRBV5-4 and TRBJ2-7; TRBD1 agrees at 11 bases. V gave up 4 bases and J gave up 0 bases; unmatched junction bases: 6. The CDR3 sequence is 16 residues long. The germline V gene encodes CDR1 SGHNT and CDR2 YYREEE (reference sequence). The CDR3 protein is CASSKDGTGGSYEQYF. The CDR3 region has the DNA TGTGCCAGCAGCAAAGACGGGACAGGGGGCTCCTACGAGCAGTACTTC.

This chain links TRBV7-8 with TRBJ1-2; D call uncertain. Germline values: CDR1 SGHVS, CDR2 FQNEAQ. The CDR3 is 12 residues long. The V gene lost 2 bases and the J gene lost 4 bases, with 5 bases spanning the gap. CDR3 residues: CASSLFSYGYTF. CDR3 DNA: TGTGCCAGCAGCTTATTCAGCTATGGCTACACCTTC.

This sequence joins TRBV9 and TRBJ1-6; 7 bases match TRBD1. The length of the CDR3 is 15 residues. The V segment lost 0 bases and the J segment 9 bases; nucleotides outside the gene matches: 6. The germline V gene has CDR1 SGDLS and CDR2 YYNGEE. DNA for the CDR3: TGTGCCAGCAGCGTAGGACAGGGAGTTGGTTCACCCCTCCACTTT. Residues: CASSVGQGVGSPLHF.

The CDR3 loop reads CATAGRTNEKLFF. CDR3 in DNA: TGTGCCACAGCTGGACGTACTAATGAAAAACTGTTTTTT. V is TRBV19 and J is TRBJ1-4; D is unresolved. The CDR3 contains 13 residues. Trimming shortened V by 10 bases and J by 2 bases, and 11 bases separated the two germline ends. Germline CDR1 is LNHDA and CDR2 is SQIVND (reference sequence).

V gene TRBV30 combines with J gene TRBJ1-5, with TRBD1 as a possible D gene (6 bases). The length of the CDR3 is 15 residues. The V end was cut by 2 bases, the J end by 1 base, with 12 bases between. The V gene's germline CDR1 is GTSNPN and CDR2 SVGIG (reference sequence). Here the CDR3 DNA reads TGTGCCTGGAGTAGGGGGGGGTTGAGCAATCAGCCCCAGCATTTT. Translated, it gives CAWSRGGLSNQPQHF.

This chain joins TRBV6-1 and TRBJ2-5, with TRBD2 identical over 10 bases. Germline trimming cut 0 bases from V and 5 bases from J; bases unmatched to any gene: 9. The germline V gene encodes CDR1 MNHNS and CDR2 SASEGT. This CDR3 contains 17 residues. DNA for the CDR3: TGTGCCAGCAGTGAAGCCCTCGGACTAGCGGAGGGGGAGACCCAGTACTTC. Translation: CASSEALGLAEGETQYF.

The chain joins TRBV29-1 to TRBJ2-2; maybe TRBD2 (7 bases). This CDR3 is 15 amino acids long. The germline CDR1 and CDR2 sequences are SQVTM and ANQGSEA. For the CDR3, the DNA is TGCAGGTGGAACAGGGAGGGGGCGAACACCGGGGAGCTGTTTTTT. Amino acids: CRWNREGANTGELFF.

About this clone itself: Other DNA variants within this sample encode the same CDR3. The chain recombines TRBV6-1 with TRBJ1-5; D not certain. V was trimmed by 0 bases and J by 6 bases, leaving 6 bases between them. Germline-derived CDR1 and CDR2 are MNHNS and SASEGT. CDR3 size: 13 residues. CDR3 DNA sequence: TGTGCCAGCAGTGAAGCGCCAGGTCAGCCCCAGCATTTT. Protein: CASSEAPGQPQHF.

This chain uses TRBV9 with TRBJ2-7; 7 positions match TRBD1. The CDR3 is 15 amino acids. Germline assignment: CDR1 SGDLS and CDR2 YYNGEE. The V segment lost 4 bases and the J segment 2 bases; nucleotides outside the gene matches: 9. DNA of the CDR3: TGTGCCAGCAGCATATCCGGGACAGCCACCTACGAGCAGTACTTC. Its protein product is CASSISGTATYEQYF.

CDR3 amino acids: CASSLVQGVADTQYF. The DNA of the CDR3 is TGCGCCAGCAGCTTGGTCCAGGGAGTAGCAGATACGCAGTATTTT. This chain uses TRBV5-1 with TRBJ2-3; perhaps D is TRBD1 or TRBD2 (5 bases each). Germline-derived CDR1 and CDR2 are SGHRS and YFSETQ. This CDR3 has 15 residues. V lost 0 bases and J lost 4, with 12 bases in between.

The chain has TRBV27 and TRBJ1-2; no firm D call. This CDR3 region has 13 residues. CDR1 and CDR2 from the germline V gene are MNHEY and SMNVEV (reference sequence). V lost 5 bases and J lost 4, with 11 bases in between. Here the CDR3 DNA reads TGTGCCAGCAGTCCCTCTGCGGGCTATGGCTACACCTTC. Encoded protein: CASSPSAGYGYTF.

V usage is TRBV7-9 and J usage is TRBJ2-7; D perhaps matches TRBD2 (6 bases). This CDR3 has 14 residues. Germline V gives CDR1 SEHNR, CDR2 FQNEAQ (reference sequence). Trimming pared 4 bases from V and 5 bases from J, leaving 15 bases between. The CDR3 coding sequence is TGTGCCAGCAGCTCCCCGGGAGTGAGCCACGAGCAGTACTTC. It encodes CASSSPGVSHEQYF.

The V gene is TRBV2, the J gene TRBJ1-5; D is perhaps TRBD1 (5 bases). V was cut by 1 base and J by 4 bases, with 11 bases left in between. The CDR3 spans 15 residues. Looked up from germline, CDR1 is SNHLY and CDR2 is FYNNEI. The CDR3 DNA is TGTGCCAGCAGTGAAGGGCAGGGTAAGAATCAGCCCCAGCATTTT. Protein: CASSEGQGKNQPQHF.

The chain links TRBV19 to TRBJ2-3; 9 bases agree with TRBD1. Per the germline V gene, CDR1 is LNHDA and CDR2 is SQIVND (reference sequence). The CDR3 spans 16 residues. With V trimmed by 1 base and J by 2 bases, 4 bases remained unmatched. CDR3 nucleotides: TGTGCCAGTAGTATAGGCGGGACAGGGTACACAGATACGCAGTATTTT. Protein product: CASSIGGTGYTDTQYF.

CDR3 amino acids: CASSLYQTGPHEQYF. The DNA for the CDR3 is TGTGCCAGCAGCTTGTACCAGACGGGCCCACACGAGCAGTACTTC. The V call is TRBV5-6, the J call TRBJ2-7; D gene uncertain. V dropped 1 base and J dropped 5 bases, with 16 bases sitting between them. The CDR3 runs 15 residues. Germline values: CDR1 SGHDT, CDR2 YYEEEE. Looking up the rest from reference TRBV5-6 and TRBJ2-7 gives the full variable domain: DAGVTQSPTHLIKTRGQQVTLRCSPKSGHDTVSWYQQALGQGPQFIFQYYEEEERQRGNFPDRFSGHQFPNYSSELNVNALLLGDSALYLCASSLYQTGPHEQYFGPGTRLTVT.

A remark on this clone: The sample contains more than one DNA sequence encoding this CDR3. CDR3 sequence reads: CASSDEGTDTQYF. In DNA, the CDR3 is TGTGCCAGCAGTGACGAGGGGACAGATACGCAGTATTTT. V usage is TRBV2 and J usage is TRBJ2-3; either TRBD1 or TRBD2 may fit D (5 bases each). The CDR3 is made up of 13 amino acids. V lost 3 bases and J lost 3, with 7 bases in between. CDR1 and CDR2 (germline): SNHLY, FYNNEI.

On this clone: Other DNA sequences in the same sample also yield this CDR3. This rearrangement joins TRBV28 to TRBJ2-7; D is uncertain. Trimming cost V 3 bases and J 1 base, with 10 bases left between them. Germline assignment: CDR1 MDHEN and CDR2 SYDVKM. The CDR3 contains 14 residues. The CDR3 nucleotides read TGTGCCAGCAGTTTGGGCGGCGTTTCCTACGAGCAGTACTTC. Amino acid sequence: CASSLGGVSYEQYF.

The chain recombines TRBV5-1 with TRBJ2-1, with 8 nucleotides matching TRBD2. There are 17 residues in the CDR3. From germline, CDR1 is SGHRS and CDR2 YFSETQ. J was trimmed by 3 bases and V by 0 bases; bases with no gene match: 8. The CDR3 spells CASSLAQLAGDYNEQFF. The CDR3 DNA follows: TGCGCCAGCAGCTTGGCCCAGCTAGCGGGTGACTACAATGAGCAGTTCTTC.

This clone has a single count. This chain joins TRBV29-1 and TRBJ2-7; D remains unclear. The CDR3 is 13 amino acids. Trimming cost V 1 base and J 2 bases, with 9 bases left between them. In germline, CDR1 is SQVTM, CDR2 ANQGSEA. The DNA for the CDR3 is TGCAGCGTTGAAGGGCCAGTTCCCTACGAGCAGTACTTC. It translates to CSVEGPVPYEQYF.

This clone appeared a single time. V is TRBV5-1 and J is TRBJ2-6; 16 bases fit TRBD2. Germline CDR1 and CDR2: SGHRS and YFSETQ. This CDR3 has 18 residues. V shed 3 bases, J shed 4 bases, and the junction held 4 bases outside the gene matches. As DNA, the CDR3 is TGCGCCAGCAGCTGGGGACTAGCGGGAGGGCCAGGGGCCAACGTCCTGACTTTC. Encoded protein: CASSWGLAGGPGANVLTF.

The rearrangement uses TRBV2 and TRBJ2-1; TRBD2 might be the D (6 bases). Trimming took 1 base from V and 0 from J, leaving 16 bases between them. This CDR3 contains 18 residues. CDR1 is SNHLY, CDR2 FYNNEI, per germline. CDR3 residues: CASSEGLEEGPSYNEQFF. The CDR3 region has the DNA TGTGCCAGCAGTGAAGGTCTTGAGGAGGGGCCCTCCTACAATGAGCAGTTCTTC.

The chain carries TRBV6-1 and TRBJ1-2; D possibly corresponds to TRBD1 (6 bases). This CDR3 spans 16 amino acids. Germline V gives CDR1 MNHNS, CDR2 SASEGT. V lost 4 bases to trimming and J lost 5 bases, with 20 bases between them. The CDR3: CASSAFGPGGAYGYTF. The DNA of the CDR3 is TGTGCCAGCAGTGCCTTTGGTCCGGGGGGGGCGTATGGCTACACCTTC.

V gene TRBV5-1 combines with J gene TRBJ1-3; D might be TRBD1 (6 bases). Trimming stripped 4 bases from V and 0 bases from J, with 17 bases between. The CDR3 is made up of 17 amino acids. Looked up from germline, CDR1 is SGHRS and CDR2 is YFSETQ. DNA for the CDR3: TGCGCCAGCAGCCCCAGGGGCACCATCCCCTCTGGAAACACCATATATTTT. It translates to CASSPRGTIPSGNTIYF.

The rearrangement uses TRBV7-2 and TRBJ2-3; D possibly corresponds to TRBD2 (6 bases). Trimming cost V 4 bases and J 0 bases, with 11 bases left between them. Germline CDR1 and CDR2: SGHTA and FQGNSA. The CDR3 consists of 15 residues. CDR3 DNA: TGTGCCAGCAGCTGGTTAGGGACTAGCACAGATACGCAGTATTTT. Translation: CASSWLGTSTDTQYF.

CDR3 bases: TGCGCCAGCAGCGGGACAACGAACACTGAAGCTTTCTTT. Amino acids: CASSGTTNTEAFF. The rearrangement links TRBV10-1 to TRBJ1-1; a weak D match, TRBD1 (6 bases). The CDR3 covers 13 residues. In germline, CDR1 is WNHNN, CDR2 SYGVQD (reference sequence). V lost 6 bases, J lost 1 base, and 9 bases lay in between.

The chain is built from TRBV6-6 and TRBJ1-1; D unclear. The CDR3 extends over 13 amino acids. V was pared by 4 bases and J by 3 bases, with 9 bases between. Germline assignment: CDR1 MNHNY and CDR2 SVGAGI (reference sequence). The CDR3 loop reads CASSSLEDTEAFF. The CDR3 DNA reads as TGTGCCAGCAGTTCTCTCGAGGACACTGAAGCTTTCTTT.